The 28 T cell receptor beta chains listed next were all sequenced from one sample in a study of blood T cell repertoires in COVID-19. Assay: immunoSEQ multiplex PCR; the TCRdb copy retains only in-frame clones and omits some. In the table there are more than 150,000 clones, 84% of which are singletons. Sequenced sample: peripheral blood. The receptors come from a human donor in a cohort sampled during active COVID-19.

This clone was counted a single time. This chain uses TRBV6-1 with TRBJ1-4; no firm D call. Trimming left V 0 bases short and J 6 bases short, with 14 bases between. Germline lookup yields CDR1 MNHNS and CDR2 SASEGT. This CDR3 is 16 amino acids long. CDR3 loop: CASSEAAAGMDEKLFF. The DNA of the CDR3 is TGTGCCAGCAGTGAAGCGGCTGCGGGTATGGATGAAAAACTGTTTTTT.

The chain recombines TRBV5-6 with TRBJ2-2, with D possibly TRBD1 on 5 matching bases. Trimming took 3 bases from V and 2 from J, leaving 8 bases between them. The CDR3 covers 14 residues. Germline V gene data show CDR1 as SGHDT and CDR2 as YYEEEE. The CDR3 region is CASSYWTNTGELFF. The CDR3 bases are TGTGCCAGCAGCTACTGGACAAACACCGGGGAGCTGTTTTTT.

J is TRBJ2-3 and V is TRBV2; no reliable D call. The CDR3 has 12 residues. The V gene lost 6 bases and the J gene lost 6 bases, with 10 bases spanning the gap. The germline CDR1 and CDR2 sequences are SNHLY and FYNNEI. The CDR3 region has the DNA TGTGCCAGCAGGCTATCCTCTGATACGCAGTATTTT. Translation gives CASRLSSDTQYF.

This chain connects TRBV6-6 to TRBJ1-1, with 8 bases lining up with TRBD1. This CDR3 spans 14 amino acids. Germline V gene sequence: CDR1 MNHNY, CDR2 SVGAGI (reference sequence). V lost 6 bases and J lost 4; bases outside the gene matches: 7. This chain's CDR3 is CASSPGGGGTEAFF. The CDR3 bases are TGTGCCAGCAGCCCAGGGGGCGGTGGCACTGAAGCTTTCTTT.

The DNA for the CDR3 is TGTGCCAGCAGCTTAAGGGGGCCTGGAAACACCATATATTTT. Protein product: CASSLRGPGNTIYF. The J gene is TRBJ1-3, the V gene TRBV5-4; 7 bases map to TRBD1. The CDR3 contains 14 residues. V gave up 2 bases and J gave up 2 bases; unmatched junction bases: 1. From germline, CDR1 is SGHNT and CDR2 YYREEE (reference sequence).

V is TRBV5-1 and J is TRBJ2-1; 8 positions match TRBD2. Germline assignment: CDR1 SGHRS and CDR2 YFSETQ. The ends lost 3 bases at V and 6 bases at J; junction bases unmatched: 5. CDR3 length equals 14 residues. The CDR3 protein is CASSSTRGGNEQFF. CDR3 in DNA: TGCGCCAGCAGCTCGACCCGGGGGGGCAATGAGCAGTTCTTC.

A note on this clone: This sample also contains other DNA sequences that code for the same CDR3. V usage is TRBV5-1 and J usage is TRBJ1-2; 7 bases map to TRBD1. The germline V gene has CDR1 SGHRS and CDR2 YFSETQ. V trimming: 0 bases; J trimming: 2 bases; junction bases outside the gene matches: 1. There are 14 residues in the CDR3. The DNA of the CDR3 is TGCGCCAGCAGCTTGGGACAGGGAAACTATGGCTACACCTTC. The encoded protein is CASSLGQGNYGYTF.

The chain couples TRBV6-1 to TRBJ1-6; D remains ambiguous. Germline-derived CDR1 and CDR2 are MNHNS and SASEGT. V shed 2 bases and J shed 8 bases, with 4 bases lying between them. The CDR3 is 12 residues long. CDR3 nucleotide sequence: TGTGCCAGCAGTGAATTCGATTCACCCCTCCACTTT. Translating gives CASSEFDSPLHF.

The chain is built from TRBV7-9 and TRBJ2-5; 7 nucleotides match TRBD1. Looked up from germline, CDR1 is SEHNR and CDR2 is FQNEAQ (reference sequence). V trimming: 5 bases; J trimming: 5 bases; junction bases outside the gene matches: 11. This CDR3 has 15 residues. The CDR3 region has the DNA TGTGCCAGCAGCCCCGTGACAGGGCCGAGGGAGACCCAGTACTTC. Translated, it gives CASSPVTGPRETQYF.

This clone came up once. J is TRBJ2-7 and V is TRBV3-1 (or the pseudogene TRBV3-2); 7 bases align to TRBD2. The V segment lost 6 bases and the J segment 2 bases; nucleotides outside the gene matches: 19. Per the germline V gene, CDR1 is LGHDT and CDR2 is YNNKEL (reference sequence). The CDR3 is 18 residues long. The CDR3 DNA sequence: TGTGCCAGCAGTGCCAGATTAAGGGGAGGGGATAAAGCCTACGAGCAGTACTTC. Translated: CASSARLRGGDKAYEQYF.

V usage is TRBV6-5 and J usage is TRBJ2-4; 9 bases fit TRBD1. Losses at the gene ends were 6 bases for V and 7 bases for J; bases not matched to a gene: 7. This CDR3 is built from 14 residues. The germline V gene has CDR1 MNHEY and CDR2 SVGAGI. The DNA for the CDR3 is TGTGCCAGCAGCATAGACAGGGGGGAGAACATTCAGTACTTC. It yields the protein CASSIDRGENIQYF.

This clone was recorded a few times. The V call is TRBV19, the J call TRBJ2-2; D is uncertain. V lost 4 bases and J 2 bases, leaving 8 bases between the germline ends. The CDR3 sequence is 14 residues long. The germline V gene has CDR1 LNHDA and CDR2 SQIVND (reference sequence). DNA for the CDR3: TGTGCCAGTAGTACCGGTCCTAACACCGGGGAGCTGTTTTTT. Translated, it gives CASSTGPNTGELFF.

The rearrangement joins TRBV29-1 to TRBJ1-2; a weak D match, TRBD1 (5 bases). There are 17 residues in the CDR3. Trimming pared 1 base from V and 3 bases from J, leaving 21 bases between. The V gene's germline CDR1 is SQVTM and CDR2 ANQGSEA. The CDR3 DNA reads as TGCAGCGTTGAAGTTGGACCGAATGCAGGGAAGGACTATGGCTACACCTTC. Translation: CSVEVGPNAGKDYGYTF.

V gene TRBV5-6 combines with J gene TRBJ2-1; 9 bases fit TRBD2. Losses at the gene ends were 2 bases for V and 2 bases for J; bases not matched to a gene: 2. The CDR3 totals 15 residues. The germline V gene encodes CDR1 SGHDT and CDR2 YYEEEE. For the CDR3, the DNA is TGTGCCAGCAGCTTTAGCGGGGGCCCCTACAATGAGCAGTTCTTC. Protein: CASSFSGGPYNEQFF.

This sequence joins TRBV7-8 and TRBJ2-7; the D gene is possibly TRBD1 (6 bases). Trimming removed 2 bases at V and 2 bases at J, with 10 bases between. Germline CDR1 is SGHVS and CDR2 is FQNEAQ. CDR3 length: 14 residues. The CDR3 nucleotides are TGTGCCAGCAGCTTATCAGGGGAGCCCTACGAGCAGTACTTC. This gives the protein CASSLSGEPYEQYF.

V and J are TRBV19 and TRBJ2-7; possible D gene TRBD1, 6 bases. The CDR3 contains 13 residues. Germline V gene data show CDR1 as LNHDA and CDR2 as SQIVND (reference sequence). Between the trimmed V and J ends, which lost 4 bases and 5 bases, there was a span of 12 bases. The CDR3 DNA is TGTGCCAGTAGTACCTCGGGACACCACGAGCAGTACTTC. It encodes CASSTSGHHEQYF.

This rearrangement joins TRBV12-3 or TRBV12-4 to TRBJ2-7, with 8 bases lining up with TRBD2. There are 13 residues in the CDR3. Trimming at V came to 6 bases and at J to 3 bases, leaving 4 bases not matched to a gene. The CDR3 DNA follows: TGTGCCAGCAGAACAACTAGCGGCTACGAGCAGTACTTC. Translating gives CASRTTSGYEQYF.

With respect to this clone: The same CDR3 arises from other DNA sequences in this sample as well. This chain connects TRBV5-5 to TRBJ1-4, with 8 bases aligning to TRBD1. The CDR3 spans 15 residues. Germline V gives CDR1 SGHKS, CDR2 YYEKEE (reference sequence). Germline trimming cut 0 bases from V and 6 bases from J; bases unmatched to any gene: 4. CDR3 coding DNA: TGTGCCAGCAGCTTGGAAGGGACAGGCTATGAAAAACTGTTTTTT. Translating gives CASSLEGTGYEKLFF.

The chain couples TRBV7-2 to TRBJ2-7, with 10 bases that match TRBD2. Per germline, CDR1 SGHTA and CDR2 FQGNSA. V lost 6 bases, J lost 4 bases, and 9 bases stayed unmatched. The CDR3 totals 15 residues. The CDR3 coding sequence is TGTGCCAGCAGGGAGAATAGCGGGGGGCCGTACGAGCAGTACTTC. Its translation: CASRENSGGPYEQYF.

The chain combines TRBV11-2 with TRBJ2-1; D possibly corresponds to TRBD2 (5 bases). The germline CDR1 and CDR2 sequences are SGHAT and FQNNGV. This CDR3 is 13 amino acids long. Trimming took 4 bases from V and 6 from J, leaving 10 bases between them. CDR3 loop: CASSSAGGNEQFF. The DNA of the CDR3 is TGTGCCAGCAGCTCCGCGGGCGGCAATGAGCAGTTCTTC.

The chain couples TRBV7-3 to TRBJ2-1, with 9 nucleotides matching TRBD2. V lost 5 bases and J lost 4; bases outside the gene matches: 24. The CDR3 is 21 residues long. The germline V gene encodes CDR1 SGHTA and CDR2 FQGTGA. CDR3 in amino acids: CASSPRSRGGLGGGLYNEQFF. For the CDR3, the DNA is TGTGCCAGCAGCCCGAGGTCGCGGGGGGGCCTCGGCGGTGGCCTTTACAATGAGCAGTTCTTC.

This clone was observed once. The genes are TRBV4-1 and TRBJ1-2, with D tentatively TRBD1 (6 bases). Looked up from germline, CDR1 is MGHRA and CDR2 is YSYEKL. The CDR3 covers 15 residues. V lost 0 bases and J lost 5, with 13 bases in between. For the CDR3, the DNA is TGCGCCAGCAGCCAAGATTTGGACAGCAAATATGGCTACACCTTC. Amino acid sequence: CASSQDLDSKYGYTF.

The J gene is TRBJ2-7, the V gene TRBV6-5, with 7 bases fitting TRBD1. The germline gives CDR1 MNHEY, CDR2 SVGAGI. J gave up 3 bases and V 2 bases, and 4 bases lay outside the gene matches. CDR3 length: 14 residues. The CDR3 DNA reads TGTGCCAGCAGTTACGACGGGGACAGCTACGAGCAGTACTTC. This encodes CASSYDGDSYEQYF.

The V call is TRBV9, the J call TRBJ1-1, with 11 bases that match TRBD1. Unmatched junction bases numbered 10, after V lost 3 bases and J lost 9 bases. The CDR3 has 15 amino acids. Germline CDR1 and CDR2: SGDLS and YYNGEE. The CDR3 loop reads CASSAGPGQGAKAFF. For the CDR3, the DNA is TGTGCCAGCAGCGCAGGGCCCGGACAGGGGGCGAAAGCTTTCTTT. The full variable domain, rest sourced from reference TRBV9 and TRBJ1-1, is DSGVTQTPKHLITATGQRVTLRCSPRSGDLSVYWYQQSLDQGLQFLIQYYNGEERAKGNILERFSAQQFPDLHSELNLSSLELGDSALYFCASSAGPGQGAKAFFGQGTRLTVV.

In its sample, this clone was seen once. V usage is TRBV6-6 and J usage is TRBJ1-2, with D hard to call. Germline CDR1 MNHNY, CDR2 SVGAGI (reference sequence). V shed 5 bases and J shed 1 base, with 14 bases lying between them. The CDR3 has 15 residues. The CDR3 loop is CASSGEWPRNYGYTF. In nucleotides, the CDR3 is TGTGCCAGCAGTGGGGAGTGGCCCCGTAACTATGGCTACACCTTC.

V usage is TRBV7-2 and J usage is TRBJ2-7; D is possibly TRBD2 (7 bases). The CDR3 has 19 residues. Trimming left V 5 bases short and J 6 bases short, with 32 bases between. Per the germline V gene, CDR1 is SGHTA and CDR2 is FQGNSA. The DNA of the CDR3 is TGTGCCAGCAGCCCGACCAGGGGCGGGCGAGGGGGGGTCACAGCCGAGCAGTACTTC. This encodes CASSPTRGGRGGVTAEQYF.

The rearrangement links TRBV7-9 to TRBJ2-7, with TRBD2 identical over 10 bases. After removal of 5 bases from V and 2 bases from J, the junction contained 6 bases not matched to a gene. Germline V CDR1 and CDR2: SEHNR, FQNEAQ (reference sequence). The CDR3 extends over 15 amino acids. The CDR3 protein is CASSIKRGGAYEQYF. The CDR3 DNA reads as TGTGCCAGCAGCATAAAGCGGGGGGGAGCCTACGAGCAGTACTTC.

The CDR3 sequence: CASSYTGLAKNIQYF. The CDR3 coding sequence is TGTGCCAGCAGCTACACAGGGTTAGCCAAAAACATTCAGTACTTC. J is TRBJ2-4 and V is TRBV11-2; a weak D match, TRBD1 (6 bases). The CDR3 consists of 15 residues. V was shortened by 4 bases and J by 0 bases, with 10 bases between the two germline ends. Looked up from germline, CDR1 is SGHAT and CDR2 is FQNNGV. The full variable domain, rest sourced from reference TRBV11-2 and TRBJ2-4, is EAGVAQSPRYKIIEKRQSVAFWCNPISGHATLYWYQQILGQGPKLLIQFQNNGVVDDSQLPKDRFSAERLKGVDSTLKIQPAKLEDSAVYLCASSYTGLAKNIQYFGAGTRLSVL.